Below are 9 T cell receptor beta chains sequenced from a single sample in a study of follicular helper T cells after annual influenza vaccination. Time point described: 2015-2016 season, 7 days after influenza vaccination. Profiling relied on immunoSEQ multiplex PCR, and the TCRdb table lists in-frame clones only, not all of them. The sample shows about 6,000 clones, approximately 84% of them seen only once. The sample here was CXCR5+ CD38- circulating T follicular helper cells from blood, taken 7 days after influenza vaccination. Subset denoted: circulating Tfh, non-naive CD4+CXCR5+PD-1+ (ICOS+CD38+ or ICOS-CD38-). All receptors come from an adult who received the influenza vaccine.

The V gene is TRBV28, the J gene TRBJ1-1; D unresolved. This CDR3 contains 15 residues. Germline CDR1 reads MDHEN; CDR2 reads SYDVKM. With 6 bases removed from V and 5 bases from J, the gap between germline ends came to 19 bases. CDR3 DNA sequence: TGTGCCAGCAGAGCGCACTTGGGTGATGCGACTGAAGCTTTCTTT. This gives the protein CASRAHLGDATEAFF.

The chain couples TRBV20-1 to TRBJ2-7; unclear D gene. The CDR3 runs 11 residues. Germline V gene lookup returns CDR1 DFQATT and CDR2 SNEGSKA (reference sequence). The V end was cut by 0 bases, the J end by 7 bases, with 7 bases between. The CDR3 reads CSAREDREQYF. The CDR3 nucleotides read TGCAGTGCTAGAGAAGACCGGGAGCAGTACTTC.

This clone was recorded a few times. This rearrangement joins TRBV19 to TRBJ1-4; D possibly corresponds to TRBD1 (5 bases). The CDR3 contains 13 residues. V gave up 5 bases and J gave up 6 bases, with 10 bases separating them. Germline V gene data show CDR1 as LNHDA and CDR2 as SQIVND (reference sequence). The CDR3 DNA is TGTGCCAGTAGTCCCCCGGGGGATGAAAAACTGTTTTTT. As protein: CASSPPGDEKLFF.

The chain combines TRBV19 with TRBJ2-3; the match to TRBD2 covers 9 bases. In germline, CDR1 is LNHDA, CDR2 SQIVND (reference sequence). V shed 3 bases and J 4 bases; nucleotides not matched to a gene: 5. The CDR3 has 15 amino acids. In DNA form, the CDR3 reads TGTGCCAGTAGTATCGGGACTAGCACGGCAGATACGCAGTATTTT. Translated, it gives CASSIGTSTADTQYF.

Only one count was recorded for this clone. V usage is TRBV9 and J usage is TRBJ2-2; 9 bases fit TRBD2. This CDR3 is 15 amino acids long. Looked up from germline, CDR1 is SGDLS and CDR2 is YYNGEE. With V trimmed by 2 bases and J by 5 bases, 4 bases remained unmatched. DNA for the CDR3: TGTGCCAGCAGCGTCGGGAGCGGGAGGACCGGGGAGCTGTTTTTT. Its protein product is CASSVGSGRTGELFF.

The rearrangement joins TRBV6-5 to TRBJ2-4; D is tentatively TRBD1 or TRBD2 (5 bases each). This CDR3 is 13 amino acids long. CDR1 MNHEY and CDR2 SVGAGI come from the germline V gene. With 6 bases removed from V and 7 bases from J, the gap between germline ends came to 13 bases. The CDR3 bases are TGTGCCAGCAGCCCGGGACCCCGTAACATTCAGTACTTC. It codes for CASSPGPRNIQYF.

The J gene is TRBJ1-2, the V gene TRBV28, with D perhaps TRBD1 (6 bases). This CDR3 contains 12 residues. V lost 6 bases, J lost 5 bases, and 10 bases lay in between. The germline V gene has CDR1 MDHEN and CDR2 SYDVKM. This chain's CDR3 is CASSQTGYGYTF. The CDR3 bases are TGTGCCAGCAGCCAGACAGGTTATGGCTACACCTTC.

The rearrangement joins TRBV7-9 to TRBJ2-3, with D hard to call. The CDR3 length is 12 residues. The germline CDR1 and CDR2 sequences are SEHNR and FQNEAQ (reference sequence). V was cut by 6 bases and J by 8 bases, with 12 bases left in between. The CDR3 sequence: CASSLGWGTQYF. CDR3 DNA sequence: TGTGCCAGCAGTCTAGGATGGGGTACGCAGTATTTT. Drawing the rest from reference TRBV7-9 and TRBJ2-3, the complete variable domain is DTGVSQNPRHKITKRGQNVTFRCDPISEHNRLYWYRQTLGQGPEFLTYFQNEAQLEKSRLLSDRFSAERPKGSFSTLEIQRTEQGDSAMYLCASSLGWGTQYFGPGTRLTVL.

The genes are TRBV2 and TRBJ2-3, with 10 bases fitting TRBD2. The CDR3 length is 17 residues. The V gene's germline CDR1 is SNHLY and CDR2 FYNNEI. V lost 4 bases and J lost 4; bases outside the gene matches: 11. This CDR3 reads CASSASGGGITPDTQYF. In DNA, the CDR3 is TGTGCCAGCAGTGCCAGCGGGGGGGGTATTACTCCAGATACGCAGTATTTT.